This T cell receptor (beta chain) was identified in a study of blood T cell repertoires in COVID-19. Study at large: COVID-19 samples, acute and convalescent, were from the United States, Italy and Spain. From T cells, B-cell-depleted T cells, or PBMCs came the material, which was cDNA or gDNA.

Original analysis: Reference gene primer amplification gave nucleated cell count estimates. This table comes from immunoSEQ multiplex PCR, and its TCRdb copy is limited to in-frame clones, with some not included. V and J calls and clone size are given by that table; D and trimming were obtained from the DNA. The sample yields approximately 230,000 clones, around 90% seen once. Per germline, CDR1 SGHTA and CDR2 FQGNSA. J lost 5 bases, V lost 2 bases, and 4 bases had no gene match. The CDR3 runs 15 residues. Sequencing was done on a sample of peripheral blood. This TCR derives from a man between 18 and 29 years old with active or convalescent COVID-19. This sequence joins TRBV7-2 and TRBJ2-2, with TRBD2 matching over 8 bases. CDR3 nucleotide sequence: TGTGCCAGCAGCTTAAATCGCGGGAGGACCGGGGAGCTGTTTTTT. Its translation is CASSLNRGRTGELFF.